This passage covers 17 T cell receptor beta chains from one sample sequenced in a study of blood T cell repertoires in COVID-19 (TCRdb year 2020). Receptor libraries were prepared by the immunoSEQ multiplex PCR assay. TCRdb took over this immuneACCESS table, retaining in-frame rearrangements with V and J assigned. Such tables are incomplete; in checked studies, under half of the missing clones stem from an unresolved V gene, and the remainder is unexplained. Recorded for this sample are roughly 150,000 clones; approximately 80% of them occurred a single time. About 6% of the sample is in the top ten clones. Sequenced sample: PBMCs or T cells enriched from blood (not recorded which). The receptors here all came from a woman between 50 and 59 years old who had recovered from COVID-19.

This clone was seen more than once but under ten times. Written as DNA, the CDR3 is TGCGCCAGCAGCCCAACGACAGGGGGGGAGACCCAGTACTTC. This sequence encodes CASSPTTGGETQYF. The chain couples TRBV5-1 to TRBJ2-5, with 9 positions matching TRBD1. J gave up 5 bases and V 4 bases, and 6 bases lay outside the gene matches. The CDR3 covers 14 residues. Germline loops: CDR1 SGHRS, CDR2 YFSETQ. The complete variable domain, with remaining parts taken from reference TRBV5-1 and TRBJ2-5, reads KAGVTQTPRYLIKTRGQQVTLSCSPISGHRSVSWYQQTPGQGLQFLFEYFSETQRNKGNFPGRFSGRQFSNSRSEMNVSTLELGDSALYLCASSPTTGGETQYFGPGTRLLVL.

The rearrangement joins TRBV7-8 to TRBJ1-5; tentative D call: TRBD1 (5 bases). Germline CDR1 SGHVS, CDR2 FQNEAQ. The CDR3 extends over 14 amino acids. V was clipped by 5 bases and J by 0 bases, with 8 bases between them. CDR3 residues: CASSDSNSNQPQHF. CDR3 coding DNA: TGTGCCAGCAGCGACAGCAATAGCAATCAGCCCCAGCATTTT.

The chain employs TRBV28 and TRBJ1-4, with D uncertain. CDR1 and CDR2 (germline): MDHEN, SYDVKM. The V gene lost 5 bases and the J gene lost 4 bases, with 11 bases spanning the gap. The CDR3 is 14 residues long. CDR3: CASSEASLNEKLFF. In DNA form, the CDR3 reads TGTGCCAGCAGTGAGGCCAGCCTTAATGAAAAACTGTTTTTT. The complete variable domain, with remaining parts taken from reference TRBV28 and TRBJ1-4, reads DVKVTQSSRYLVKRTGEKVFLECVQDMDHENMFWYRQDPGLGLRLIYFSYDVKMKEKGDIPEGYSVSREKKERFSLILESASTNQTSMYLCASSEASLNEKLFFGSGTQLSVL.

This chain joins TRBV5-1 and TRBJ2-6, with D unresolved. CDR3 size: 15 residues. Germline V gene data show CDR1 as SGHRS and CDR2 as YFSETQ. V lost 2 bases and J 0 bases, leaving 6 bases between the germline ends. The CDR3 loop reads CASSLQISGANVLTF. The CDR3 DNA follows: TGCGCCAGCAGCTTACAGATCTCTGGGGCCAACGTCCTGACTTTC.

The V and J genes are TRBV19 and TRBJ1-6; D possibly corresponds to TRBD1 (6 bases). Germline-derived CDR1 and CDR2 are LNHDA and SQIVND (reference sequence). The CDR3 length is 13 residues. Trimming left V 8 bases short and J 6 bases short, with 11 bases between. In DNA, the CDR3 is TGTGCCAGTCAGGACAGCCTTAATTCACCCCTCCACTTT. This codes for CASQDSLNSPLHF.

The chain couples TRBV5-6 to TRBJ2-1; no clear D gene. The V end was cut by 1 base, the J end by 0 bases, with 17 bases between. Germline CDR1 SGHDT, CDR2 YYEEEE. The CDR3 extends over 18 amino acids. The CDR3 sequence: CASSLHSPIPISYNEQFF. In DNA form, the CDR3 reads TGTGCCAGCAGCTTGCACAGCCCGATTCCGATCTCCTACAATGAGCAGTTCTTC. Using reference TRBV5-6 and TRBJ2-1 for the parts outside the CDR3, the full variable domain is DAGVTQSPTHLIKTRGQQVTLRCSPKSGHDTVSWYQQALGQGPQFIFQYYEEEERQRGNFPDRFSGHQFPNYSSELNVNALLLGDSALYLCASSLHSPIPISYNEQFFGPGTRLTVL.

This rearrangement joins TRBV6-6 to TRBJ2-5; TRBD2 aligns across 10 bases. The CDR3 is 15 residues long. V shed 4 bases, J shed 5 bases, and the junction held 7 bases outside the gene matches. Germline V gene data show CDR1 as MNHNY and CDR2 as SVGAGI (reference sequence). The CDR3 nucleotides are TGTGCCAGCAGTTCTTTAGCGGGGGGCGGGGAGACCCAGTACTTC. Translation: CASSSLAGGGETQYF.

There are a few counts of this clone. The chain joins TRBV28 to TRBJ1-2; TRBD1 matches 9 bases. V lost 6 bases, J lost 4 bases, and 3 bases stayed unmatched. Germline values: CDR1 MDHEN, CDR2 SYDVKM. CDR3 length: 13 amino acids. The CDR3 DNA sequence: TGTGCCAGCAGACAGGGGGCGAGCTATGGCTACACCTTC. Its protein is CASRQGASYGYTF.

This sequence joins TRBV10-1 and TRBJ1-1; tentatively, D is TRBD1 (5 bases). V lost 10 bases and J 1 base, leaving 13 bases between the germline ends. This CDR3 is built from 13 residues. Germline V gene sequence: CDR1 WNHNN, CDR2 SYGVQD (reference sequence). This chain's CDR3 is CATRASPNTEAFF. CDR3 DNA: TGCGCCACCAGGGCTTCACCGAACACTGAAGCTTTCTTT.

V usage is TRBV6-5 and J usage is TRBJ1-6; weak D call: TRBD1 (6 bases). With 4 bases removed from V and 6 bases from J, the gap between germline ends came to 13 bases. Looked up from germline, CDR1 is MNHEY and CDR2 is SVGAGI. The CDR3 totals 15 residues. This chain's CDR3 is CASSSPTGPNSPLHF. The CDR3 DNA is TGTGCCAGCAGTTCCCCGACAGGTCCTAATTCACCCCTCCACTTT.

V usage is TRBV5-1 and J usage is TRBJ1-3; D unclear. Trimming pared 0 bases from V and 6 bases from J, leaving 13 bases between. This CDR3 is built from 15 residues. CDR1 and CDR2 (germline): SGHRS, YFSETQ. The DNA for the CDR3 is TGCGCCAGCAGCTTGGTACCGGGAATCGAAAACACCATATATTTT. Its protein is CASSLVPGIENTIYF.

This CDR3 is CASSQIRRNTEAFF. CDR3 bases: TGTGCCAGCAGCCAAATCCGTAGGAACACTGAAGCTTTCTTT. This sequence joins TRBV7-8 and TRBJ1-1; D is unclear. Between the trimmed V and J ends, which lost 5 bases and 1 base, there was a span of 11 bases. The CDR3 consists of 14 residues. Germline CDR1 and CDR2: SGHVS and FQNEAQ.

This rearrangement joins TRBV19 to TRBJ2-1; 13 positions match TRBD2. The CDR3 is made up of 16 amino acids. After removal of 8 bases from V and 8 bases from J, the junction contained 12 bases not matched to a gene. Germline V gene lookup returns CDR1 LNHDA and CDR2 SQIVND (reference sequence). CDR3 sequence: CASSKTSGGYPDEQFF. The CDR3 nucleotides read TGTGCCAGTTCAAAGACTAGCGGGGGGTACCCTGATGAGCAGTTCTTC.

The CDR3 DNA reads TGCGCCAGCAGCTTCCCCACTAGCACAGATACGCAGTATTTT. This codes for CASSFPTSTDTQYF. V and J are TRBV5-1 and TRBJ2-3; D gene ambiguous. The CDR3 has 14 amino acids. CDR1 and CDR2 from the germline V gene are SGHRS and YFSETQ. V was clipped by 2 bases and J by 0 bases, with 7 bases between them.

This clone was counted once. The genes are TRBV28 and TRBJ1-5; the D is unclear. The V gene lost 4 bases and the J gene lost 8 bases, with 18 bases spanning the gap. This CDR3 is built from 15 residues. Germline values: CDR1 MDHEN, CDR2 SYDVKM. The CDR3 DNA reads TGTGCCAGCAGTTCCCCGGGTCGGGGAAGTGAGCCCCAGCATTTT. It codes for CASSSPGRGSEPQHF.

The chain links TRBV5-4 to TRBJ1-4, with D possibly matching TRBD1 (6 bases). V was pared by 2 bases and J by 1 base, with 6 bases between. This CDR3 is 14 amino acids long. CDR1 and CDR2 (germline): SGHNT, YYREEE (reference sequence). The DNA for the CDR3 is TGTGCCAGCAGCTTACAGGGAACTAATGAAAAACTGTTTTTT. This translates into CASSLQGTNEKLFF.

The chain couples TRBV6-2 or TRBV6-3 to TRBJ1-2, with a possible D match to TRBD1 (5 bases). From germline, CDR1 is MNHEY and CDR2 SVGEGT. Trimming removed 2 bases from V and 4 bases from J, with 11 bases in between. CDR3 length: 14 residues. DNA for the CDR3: TGTGCCAGCAGTTACGGGGCGGCCTCCTATGGCTACACCTTC. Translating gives CASSYGAASYGYTF.